What follows is one T cell receptor beta chain and its context. The junction and the germline gene differ at one end; a read error may be behind it. This entry comes from a study of T-cell memory formation after mild COVID-19. Study-wide context: TCR clustering was largely donor specific.

Germline CDR1 and CDR2: MDHEN and SYDVKM. This CDR3 has 11 residues. MiXCR, run by TCRdb on the 5' RACE reads, gives a single entry per CDR3 protein. The sample has under 450,000 distinct CDR3 sequences, 20% to 25% seen once. The V call is TRBV28, the J call TRBJ2-1; 7 bases agree with TRBD1. Sequencing was carried out using PBMCs or a T cell subset sorted from them (not recorded which). The source of this sequence is a man younger than 35 who had mild COVID-19 (a few samples of this study predate the infection). Cell type and time point are not known. CDR3 in amino acids: CASSSVRQGVF. The CDR3 DNA sequence: TGTGCCAGCAGTTCCGTCAGGCAGGGGGTCTTC.